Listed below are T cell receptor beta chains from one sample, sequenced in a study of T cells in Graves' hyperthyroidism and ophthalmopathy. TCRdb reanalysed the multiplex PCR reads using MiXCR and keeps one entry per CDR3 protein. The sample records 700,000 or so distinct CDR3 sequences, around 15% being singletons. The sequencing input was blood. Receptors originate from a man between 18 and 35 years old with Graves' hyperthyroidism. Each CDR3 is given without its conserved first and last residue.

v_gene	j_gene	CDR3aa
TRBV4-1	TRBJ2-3	ASSQDNGGRRTDTQY
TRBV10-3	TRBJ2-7	AITRQGTTSYEQY
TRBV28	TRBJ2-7	ASLAQGDEQY
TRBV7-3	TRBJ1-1	ASSLGGGGGRTEAF
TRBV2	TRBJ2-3	ASSRMPRSGDTQY
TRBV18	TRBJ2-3	ASSPFGTDTQY
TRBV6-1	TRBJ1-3	ASSPLWWASSGNTIY
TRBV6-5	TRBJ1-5	ASSLRQGQGRNQPQH
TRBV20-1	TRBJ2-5	SARDRRGQETQY
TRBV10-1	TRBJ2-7	ASSGPPSYEQY
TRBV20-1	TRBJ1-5	SASRTVNQPQH
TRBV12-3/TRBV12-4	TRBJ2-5	ASSQGAALSMY
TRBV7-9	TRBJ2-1	ASSPWRQDDEQF
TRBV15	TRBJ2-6	ATSRDLAQPGANVLT
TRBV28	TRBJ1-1	ASSPTLRGRRTEAF
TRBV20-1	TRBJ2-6	SAGAESGANVLT
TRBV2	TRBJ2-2	AGEQGANTGELF
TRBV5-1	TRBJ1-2	ASSSGADNYGYT
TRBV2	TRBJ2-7	ASNWGNEQY
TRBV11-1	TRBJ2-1	ASSLEPGQGANEQF
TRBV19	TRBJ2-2	ASSMWGASTGELF
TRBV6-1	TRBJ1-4	ASSDGASEKLF
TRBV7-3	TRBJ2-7	ASSFPIYEQY
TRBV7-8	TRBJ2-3	ASSSTRQFTDTQY
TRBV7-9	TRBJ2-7	ASSSRELAGVRYEQY
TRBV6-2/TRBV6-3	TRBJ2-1	ASSYPIQSGGFSNEQF